The clone carrying this TCR beta chain was counted once. Antigen unknown. The data stem from a study of cytomegalovirus exposure and HLA in healthy donors. Primers: 60 Vbeta forward and 13 Jbeta reverse. Only in-frame clones appear in the TCRdb table, and some are missing; sequencing was by immunoSEQ multiplex PCR. The table includes 150,000 to 200,000 clones, about four fifths detected once. The study, taken as a whole, reports: Previous analysis showed most TCR beta V segments were productive about 87% or about 30% of the time. Associated with cytomegalovirus, according to the listing, were 150 to 200 TCR beta chains. Confirmation in vitro established that a few CMV-associated chains were specific for CMV antigens.

This TCR was sampled from a man under 40 in good health and CMV-seropositive. The sample was PBMCs.

Here the CDR3 DNA reads TGTGCCAGTACTTTAGGACAGGGATCGGGTCAGCCCCAGCATTTT. It encodes CASTLGQGSGQPQHF. The chain recombines TRBV19 with TRBJ1-5; 8 bases fit TRBD1. Germline CDR1 is LNHDA and CDR2 is SQIVND (reference sequence). This CDR3 is 15 amino acids long. The V and J ends lost 7 bases and 6 bases, in that order; junction bases with no gene match: 11.